The present T cell receptor beta chain was sequenced within a study of OX40 agonist ivuxolimab in advanced cancers. Study-wide context: Each patient was given ivuxolimab into a vein every 2 weeks, at 0.01 to 10 mg/kg. Study conclusions and caveats: In CD8+ T cells, expanded clones were on average more numerous than in CD4+. Antigen specificity of clonally expanded peripheral T cells was not established.

Clones were read by immunoSEQ multiplex PCR, and TCRdb kept only the in-frame ones, dropping some. The table shows tens of thousands of clones, with 85% to 95% occurring only once. A note on this clone: Its antigen is undetermined.

Deletions cut 4 bases from V and 4 bases from J, with 9 bases between. This CDR3 is built from 13 residues. The germline CDR1 and CDR2 sequences are SGHTA and FQGTGA. The source is an adult with an advanced solid tumor such as melanoma, head and neck, liver or kidney cancer. Sequences were derived from CD4+ or CD8+ T cells sorted from blood, sampled in a trial of the OX40 agonist ivuxolimab. The rearrangement uses TRBV7-3 and TRBJ2-3; D ambiguous. The CDR3 nucleotides are TGTGCCAGCAGCTCTAACGGTGCAGATACGCAGTATTTT. Amino acid sequence: CASSSNGADTQYF.